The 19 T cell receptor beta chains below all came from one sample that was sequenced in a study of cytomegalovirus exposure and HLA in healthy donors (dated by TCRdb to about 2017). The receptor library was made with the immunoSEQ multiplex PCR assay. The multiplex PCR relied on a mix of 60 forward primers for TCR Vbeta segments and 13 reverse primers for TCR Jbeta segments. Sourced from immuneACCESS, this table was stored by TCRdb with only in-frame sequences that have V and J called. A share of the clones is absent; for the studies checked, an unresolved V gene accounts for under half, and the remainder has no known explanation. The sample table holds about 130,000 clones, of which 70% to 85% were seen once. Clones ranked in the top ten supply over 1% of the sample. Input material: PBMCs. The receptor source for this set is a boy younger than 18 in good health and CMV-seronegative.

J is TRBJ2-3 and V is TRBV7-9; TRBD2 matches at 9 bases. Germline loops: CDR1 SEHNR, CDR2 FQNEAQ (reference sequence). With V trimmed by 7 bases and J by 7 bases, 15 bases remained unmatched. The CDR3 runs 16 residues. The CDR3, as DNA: TGTGCCAGCACCGTAAGGCGGGAGGGCCCCACGAATACGCAGTATTTT. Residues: CASTVRREGPTNTQYF.

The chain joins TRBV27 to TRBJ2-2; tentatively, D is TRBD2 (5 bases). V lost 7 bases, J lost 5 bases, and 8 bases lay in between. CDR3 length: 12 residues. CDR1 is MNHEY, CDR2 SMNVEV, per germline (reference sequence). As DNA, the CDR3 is TGTGCCAGCATGAGGGTAACCGGGGAGCTGTTTTTT. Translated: CASMRVTGELFF.

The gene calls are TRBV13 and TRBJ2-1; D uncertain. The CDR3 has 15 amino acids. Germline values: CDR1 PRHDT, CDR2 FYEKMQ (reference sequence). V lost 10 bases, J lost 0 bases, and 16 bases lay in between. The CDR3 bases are TGTGCCACCACGTGGGCCAGAAGCTCCTACAATGAGCAGTTCTTC. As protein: CATTWARSSYNEQFF.

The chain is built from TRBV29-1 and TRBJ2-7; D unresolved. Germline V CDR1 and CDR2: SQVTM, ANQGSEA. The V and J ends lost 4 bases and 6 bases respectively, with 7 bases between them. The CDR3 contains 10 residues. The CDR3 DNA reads TGCAGCGTTGGCGGAGTCGAGCAGTACTTC. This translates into CSVGGVEQYF.

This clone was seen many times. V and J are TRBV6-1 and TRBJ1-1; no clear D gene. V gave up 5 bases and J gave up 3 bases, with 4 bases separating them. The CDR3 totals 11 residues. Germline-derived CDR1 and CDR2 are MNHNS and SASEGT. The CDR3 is CASSSYTEAFF. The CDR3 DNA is TGTGCCAGCAGTAGCTACACTGAAGCTTTCTTT.

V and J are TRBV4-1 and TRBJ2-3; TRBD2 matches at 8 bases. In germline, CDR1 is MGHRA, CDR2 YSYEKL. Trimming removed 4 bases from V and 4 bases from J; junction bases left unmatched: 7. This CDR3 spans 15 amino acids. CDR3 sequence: CASSPSGTRSDTQYF. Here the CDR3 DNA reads TGCGCCAGCAGCCCATCCGGGACTAGGTCAGATACGCAGTATTTT.

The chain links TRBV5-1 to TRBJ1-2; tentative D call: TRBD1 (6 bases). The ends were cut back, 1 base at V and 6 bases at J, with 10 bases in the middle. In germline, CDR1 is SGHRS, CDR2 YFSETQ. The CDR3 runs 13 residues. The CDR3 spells CASSLTGIDGYTF. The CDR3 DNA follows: TGCGCCAGCAGCTTGACAGGGATCGATGGCTACACCTTC.

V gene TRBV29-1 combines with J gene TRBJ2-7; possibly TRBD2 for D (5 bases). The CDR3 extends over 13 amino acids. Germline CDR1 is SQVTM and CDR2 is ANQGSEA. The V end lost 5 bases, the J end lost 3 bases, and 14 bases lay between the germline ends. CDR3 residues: CSVLGVEGYEQYF. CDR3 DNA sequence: TGCAGCGTTTTGGGAGTCGAAGGCTACGAGCAGTACTTC.

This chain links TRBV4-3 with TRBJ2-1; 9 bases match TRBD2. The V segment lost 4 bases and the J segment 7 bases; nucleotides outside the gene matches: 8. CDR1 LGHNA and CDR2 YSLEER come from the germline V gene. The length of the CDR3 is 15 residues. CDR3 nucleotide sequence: TGCGCCAGCAGCCTGACTAGCGGAGACGCTAATGAGCAGTTCTTC. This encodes CASSLTSGDANEQFF.

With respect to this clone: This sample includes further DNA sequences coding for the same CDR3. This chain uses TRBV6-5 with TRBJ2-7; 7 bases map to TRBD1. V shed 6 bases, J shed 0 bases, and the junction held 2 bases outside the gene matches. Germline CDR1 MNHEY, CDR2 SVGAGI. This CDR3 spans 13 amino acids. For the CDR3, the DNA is TGTGCCAGCAGGTCAGGGGGCTCCTACGAGCAGTACTTC. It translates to CASRSGGSYEQYF.

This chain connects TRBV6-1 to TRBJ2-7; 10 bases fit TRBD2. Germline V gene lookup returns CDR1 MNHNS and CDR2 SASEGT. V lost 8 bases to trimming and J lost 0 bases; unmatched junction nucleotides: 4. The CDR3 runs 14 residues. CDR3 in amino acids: CASSSSGSSYEQYF. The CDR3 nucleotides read TGTGCCAGCTCTTCTAGCGGGAGCTCCTACGAGCAGTACTTC.

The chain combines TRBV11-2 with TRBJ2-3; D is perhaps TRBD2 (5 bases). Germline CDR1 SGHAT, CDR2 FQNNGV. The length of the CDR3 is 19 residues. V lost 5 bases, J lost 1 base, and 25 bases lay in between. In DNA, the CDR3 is TGTGCCAGCAGCCCAGAGTTCCCCGTTAGAGGCGGGCGCACAGATACGCAGTATTTT. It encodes CASSPEFPVRGGRTDTQYF. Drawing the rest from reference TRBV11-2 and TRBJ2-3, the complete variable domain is EAGVAQSPRYKIIEKRQSVAFWCNPISGHATLYWYQQILGQGPKLLIQFQNNGVVDDSQLPKDRFSAERLKGVDSTLKIQPAKLEDSAVYLCASSPEFPVRGGRTDTQYFGPGTRLTVL.

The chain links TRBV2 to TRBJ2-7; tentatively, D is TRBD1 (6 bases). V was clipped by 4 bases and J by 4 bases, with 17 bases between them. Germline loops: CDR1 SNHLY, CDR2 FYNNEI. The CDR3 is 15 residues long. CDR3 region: CASSVRSGATYEQYF. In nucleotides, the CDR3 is TGTGCCAGCAGTGTTAGGTCAGGGGCTACTTACGAGCAGTACTTC.

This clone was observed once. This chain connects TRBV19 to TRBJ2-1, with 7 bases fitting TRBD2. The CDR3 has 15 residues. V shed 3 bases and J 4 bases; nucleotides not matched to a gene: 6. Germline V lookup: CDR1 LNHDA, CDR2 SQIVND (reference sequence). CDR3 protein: CASSISLAVYNEQFF. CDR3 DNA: TGTGCCAGTAGTATCAGTCTAGCGGTATACAATGAGCAGTTCTTC.

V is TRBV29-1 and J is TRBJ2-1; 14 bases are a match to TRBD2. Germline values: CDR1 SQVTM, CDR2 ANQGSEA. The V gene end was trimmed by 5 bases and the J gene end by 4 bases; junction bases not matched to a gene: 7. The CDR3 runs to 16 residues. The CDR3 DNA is TGCAGCGTTACGGGACTAGCGGGAGCACCGTACAATGAGCAGTTCTTC. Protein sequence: CSVTGLAGAPYNEQFF.

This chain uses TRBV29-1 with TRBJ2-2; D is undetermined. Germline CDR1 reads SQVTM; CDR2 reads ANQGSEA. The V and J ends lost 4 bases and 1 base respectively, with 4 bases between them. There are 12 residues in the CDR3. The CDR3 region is CSVAVNTGELFF. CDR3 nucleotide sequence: TGCAGCGTTGCAGTGAACACCGGGGAGCTGTTTTTT.

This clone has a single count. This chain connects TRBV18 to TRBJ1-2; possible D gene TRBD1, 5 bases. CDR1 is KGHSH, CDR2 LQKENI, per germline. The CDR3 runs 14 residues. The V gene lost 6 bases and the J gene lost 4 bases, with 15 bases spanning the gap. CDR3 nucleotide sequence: TGTGCCAGCTCGGTCCTAGGGGATAGCTATGGCTACACCTTC. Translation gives CASSVLGDSYGYTF.

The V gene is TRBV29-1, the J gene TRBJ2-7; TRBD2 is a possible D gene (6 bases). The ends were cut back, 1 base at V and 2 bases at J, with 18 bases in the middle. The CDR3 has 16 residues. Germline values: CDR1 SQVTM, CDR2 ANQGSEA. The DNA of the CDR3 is TGCAGCGTTGAAGGTTTGGCTAGCGAACAACCCTACGAGCAGTACTTC. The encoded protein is CSVEGLASEQPYEQYF.

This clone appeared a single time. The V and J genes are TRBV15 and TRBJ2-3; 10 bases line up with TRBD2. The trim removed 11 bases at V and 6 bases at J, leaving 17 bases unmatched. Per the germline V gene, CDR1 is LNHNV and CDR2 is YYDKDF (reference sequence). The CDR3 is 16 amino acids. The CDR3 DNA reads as TGTGCCGAACTCTCCCGGGCTAGCGGGAGTCGGGATACGCAGTATTTT. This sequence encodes CAELSRASGSRDTQYF.